Below are 13 T cell receptor beta chains sequenced from a single sample in a study of blood T cell repertoires in COVID-19. The protocol was immunoSEQ multiplex PCR, while the TCRdb copy is restricted to in-frame clones and leaves out a portion. This table has around 250,000 clones, roughly four fifths appearing once. The sequencing input was peripheral blood. These receptors all come from a woman older than 75 with acute or convalescent COVID-19.

This chain joins TRBV18 and TRBJ2-1; the match to TRBD1 covers 7 bases. V shed 5 bases, J shed 7 bases, and the junction held 8 bases outside the gene matches. The germline gives CDR1 KGHSH, CDR2 LQKENI. This CDR3 is built from 14 residues. As DNA, the CDR3 is TGTGCCAGCTCATTCTCGACAGGGAAGAATGAGCAGTTCTTC. Translating it yields CASSFSTGKNEQFF. Complete variable domain (other parts from reference TRBV18 and TRBJ2-1): NAGVMQNPRHLVRRRGQEARLRCSPMKGHSHVYWYRQLPEEGLKFMVYLQKENIIDESGMPKERFSAEFPKEGPSILRIQQVVRGDSAAYFCASSFSTGKNEQFFGPGTRLTVL.

The V gene is TRBV3-1 (or the pseudogene TRBV3-2), the J gene TRBJ1-6; possibly TRBD1 for D (6 bases). Germline CDR1 is LGHDT and CDR2 is YNNKEL (reference sequence). The CDR3 covers 15 residues. V dropped 5 bases and J dropped 5 bases, with 13 bases sitting between them. DNA for the CDR3: TGTGCCAGCAGCTTACGGACAGTTGATAATTCACCCCTCCACTTT. Its translation: CASSLRTVDNSPLHF.

The chain combines TRBV14 with TRBJ2-1, with D tentatively TRBD1 (6 bases). V gave up 4 bases and J gave up 1 base, with 14 bases separating them. Germline-derived CDR1 and CDR2 are SGHDN and FVKESK. CDR3 length equals 16 residues. In nucleotides, the CDR3 is TGTGCCAGCAGCCGCCACAGGGTGAGGTCCTACAATGAGCAGTTCTTC. Protein: CASSRHRVRSYNEQFF.

The genes are TRBV6-2 or TRBV6-3 and TRBJ2-3; 10 bases match TRBD1. The CDR3 is 15 amino acids. V dropped 4 bases and J dropped 2; count of bases not matched to a gene: 3. Germline CDR1 is MNHEY and CDR2 is SVGEGT. CDR3 amino acids: CASSWDRGPTDTQYF. The CDR3 nucleotides are TGTGCCAGCAGTTGGGACAGGGGACCCACAGATACGCAGTATTTT.

V usage is TRBV5-6 and J usage is TRBJ1-6; 8 bases are shared with TRBD1. The CDR3 consists of 14 residues. V was pared by 3 bases and J by 10 bases, with 6 bases of the junction left unmatched. The germline CDR1 and CDR2 sequences are SGHDT and YYEEEE. CDR3 in DNA: TGTGCCAGCAGCTACGGACAGGGCGACTCACCCCTCCACTTT. As protein: CASSYGQGDSPLHF.

The V call is TRBV7-3, the J call TRBJ2-1; 9 positions agree with TRBD1. Per the germline V gene, CDR1 is SGHTA and CDR2 is FQGTGA. J lost 7 bases, V lost 5 bases, and 15 bases had no gene match. This CDR3 has 17 amino acids. CDR3 loop: CASSLDRPGQGWNEQFF. CDR3 in DNA: TGTGCCAGCAGCCTCGACAGACCGGGACAGGGTTGGAATGAGCAGTTCTTC.

The V and J genes are TRBV5-1 and TRBJ2-2, with TRBD2 matching 9 bases. V lost 0 bases, J lost 4 bases, and 4 bases stayed unmatched. The CDR3 is 16 residues long. The germline CDR1 and CDR2 sequences are SGHRS and YFSETQ. The CDR3 region is CASSLVAGDPTGELFF. CDR3 coding DNA: TGCGCCAGCAGCTTGGTAGCGGGGGATCCCACCGGGGAGCTGTTTTTT.

This rearrangement joins TRBV30 to TRBJ1-2; no clear D gene. Germline-derived CDR1 and CDR2 are GTSNPN and SVGIG (reference sequence). The CDR3 totals 15 residues. Trimming pared 7 bases from V and 2 bases from J, leaving 20 bases between. The CDR3: CAYIPGADTNYGYTF. The CDR3 bases are TGTGCCTACATCCCTGGCGCGGATACCAACTATGGCTACACCTTC.

The chain recombines TRBV5-6 with TRBJ1-1; 8 bases are shared with TRBD1. The germline gives CDR1 SGHDT, CDR2 YYEEEE. The CDR3 has 14 residues. Trimming at V came to 7 bases and at J to 5 bases, leaving 10 bases not matched to a gene. The CDR3 spells CASSPDRVETEAFF. The CDR3 DNA sequence: TGTGCCAGCTCTCCGGACAGGGTTGAAACTGAAGCTTTCTTT.

In the case of this clone: At one of its ends the junction is not consistent with the germline gene, which may arise from a read error. The chain couples TRBV7-7 to TRBJ2-3, with TRBD1 identical over 8 bases. Looked up from germline, CDR1 is SSHAT and CDR2 is FNYEAQ (reference sequence). The CDR3 sequence is 14 residues long. CDR3 sequence (DNA): TGTGCTAGCAGCTCGGACAGGGTCGCCGATACGCAGTATTTT. Translated, it gives CASSSDRVADTQYF.

The chain links TRBV28 to TRBJ2-7, with 11 bases identical to TRBD2. The J segment lost 2 bases and the V segment lost 4 bases, leaving 7 bases of the junction unmatched. This CDR3 region has 16 residues. The germline V gene encodes CDR1 MDHEN and CDR2 SYDVKM. CDR3 sequence (DNA): TGTGCCAGCAGTTCCCCCTCGACTAGCGGGACCTACGAGCAGTACTTC. It encodes CASSSPSTSGTYEQYF. Together with reference TRBV28 and TRBJ2-7, the CDR3 gives the full variable domain: DVKVTQSSRYLVKRTGEKVFLECVQDMDHENMFWYRQDPGLGLRLIYFSYDVKMKEKGDIPEGYSVSREKKERFSLILESASTNQTSMYLCASSSPSTSGTYEQYFGPGTRLTVT.

The chain joins TRBV18 to TRBJ2-7; 8 nucleotides agree with TRBD2. The CDR3 runs 14 residues. Germline CDR1 and CDR2: KGHSH and LQKENI. The V gene end was trimmed by 5 bases and the J gene end by 3 bases; junction bases not matched to a gene: 6. The CDR3: CASSIYTSGYEQYF. CDR3 in DNA: TGTGCCAGCTCAATATACACTAGCGGCTACGAGCAGTACTTC. The complete variable domain, with remaining parts taken from reference TRBV18 and TRBJ2-7, reads NAGVMQNPRHLVRRRGQEARLRCSPMKGHSHVYWYRQLPEEGLKFMVYLQKENIIDESGMPKERFSAEFPKEGPSILRIQQVVRGDSAAYFCASSIYTSGYEQYFGPGTRLTVT.

The V gene is TRBV18, the J gene TRBJ2-1; D possibly corresponds to TRBD2 (6 bases). CDR3 length equals 11 residues. V was trimmed by 3 bases and J by 10 bases, leaving 7 bases between them. Germline V gives CDR1 KGHSH, CDR2 LQKENI. CDR3 sequence reads: CASSPGGEQFF. CDR3 in DNA: TGTGCCAGCTCACCGGGGGGAGAGCAGTTCTTC.